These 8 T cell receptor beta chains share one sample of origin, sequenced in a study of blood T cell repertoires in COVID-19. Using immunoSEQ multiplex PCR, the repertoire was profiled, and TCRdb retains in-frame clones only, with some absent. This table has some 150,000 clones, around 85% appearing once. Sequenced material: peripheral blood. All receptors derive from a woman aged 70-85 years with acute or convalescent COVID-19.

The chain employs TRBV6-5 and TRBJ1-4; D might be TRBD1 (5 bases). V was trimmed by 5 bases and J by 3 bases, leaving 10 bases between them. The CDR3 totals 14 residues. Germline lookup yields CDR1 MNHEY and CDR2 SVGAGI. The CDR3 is CASSRGGANEKLFF. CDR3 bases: TGTGCCAGCAGTCGGGGGGGGGCTAATGAAAAACTGTTTTTT.

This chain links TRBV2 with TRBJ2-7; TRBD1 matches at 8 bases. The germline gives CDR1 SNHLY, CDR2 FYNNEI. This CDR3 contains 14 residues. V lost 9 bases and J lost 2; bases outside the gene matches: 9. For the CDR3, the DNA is TGTGCCAGGCGGGGAGGACAGGGCCCCTACGAGCAGTACTTC. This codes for CARRGGQGPYEQYF. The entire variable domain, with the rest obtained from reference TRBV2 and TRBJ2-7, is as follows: EPEVTQTPSHQVTQMGQEVILRCVPISNHLYFYWYRQILGQKVEFLVSFYNNEISEKSEIFDDQFSVERPDGSNFTLKIRSTKLEDSAMYFCARRGGQGPYEQYFGPGTRLTVT.

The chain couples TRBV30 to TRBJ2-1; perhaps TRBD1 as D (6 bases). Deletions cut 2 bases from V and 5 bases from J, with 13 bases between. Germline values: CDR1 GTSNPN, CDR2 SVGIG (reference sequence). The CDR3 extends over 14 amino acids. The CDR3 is CAWSSGAGNNEQFF. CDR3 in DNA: TGTGCCTGGAGTTCAGGGGCGGGTAACAATGAGCAGTTCTTC. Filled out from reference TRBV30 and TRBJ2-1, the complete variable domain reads SQTIHQWPATLVQPVGSPLSLECTVEGTSNPNLYWYRQAAGRGLQLLFYSVGIGQISSEVPQNLSASRPQDRQFILSSKKLLLSDSGFYLCAWSSGAGNNEQFFGPGTRLTVL.

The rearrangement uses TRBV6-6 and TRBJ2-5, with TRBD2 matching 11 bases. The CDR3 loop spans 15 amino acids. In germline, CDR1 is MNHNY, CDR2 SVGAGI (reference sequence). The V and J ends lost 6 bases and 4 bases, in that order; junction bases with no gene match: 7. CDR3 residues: CASSPLAGGRETQYF. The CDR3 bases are TGTGCCAGCAGCCCGTTAGCGGGGGGGCGAGAGACCCAGTACTTC.

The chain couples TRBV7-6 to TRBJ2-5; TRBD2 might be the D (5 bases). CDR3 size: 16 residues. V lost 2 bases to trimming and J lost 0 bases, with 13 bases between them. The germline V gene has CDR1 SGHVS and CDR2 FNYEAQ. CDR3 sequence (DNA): TGTGCCAGCAGCTTAACAACTAGGCTTTACCAAGAGACCCAGTACTTC. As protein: CASSLTTRLYQETQYF.

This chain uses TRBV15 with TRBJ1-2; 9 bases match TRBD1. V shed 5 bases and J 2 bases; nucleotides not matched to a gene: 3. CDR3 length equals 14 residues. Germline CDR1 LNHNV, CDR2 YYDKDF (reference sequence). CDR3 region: CATSGGQGNYGYTF. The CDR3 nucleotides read TGTGCCACCAGCGGAGGACAGGGGAACTATGGCTACACCTTC.

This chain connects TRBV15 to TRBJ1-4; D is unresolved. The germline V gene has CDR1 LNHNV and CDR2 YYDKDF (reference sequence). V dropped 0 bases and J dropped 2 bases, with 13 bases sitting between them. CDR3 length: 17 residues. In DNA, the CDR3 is TGTGCCACCAGCAGAGATCCTGGGAGTGGGACTAATGAAAAACTGTTTTTT. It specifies CATSRDPGSGTNEKLFF.

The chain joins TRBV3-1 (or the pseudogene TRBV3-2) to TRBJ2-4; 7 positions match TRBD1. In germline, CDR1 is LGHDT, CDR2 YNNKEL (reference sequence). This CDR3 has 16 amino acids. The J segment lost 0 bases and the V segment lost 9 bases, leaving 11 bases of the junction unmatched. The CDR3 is CASTTGQLLAKNIQYF. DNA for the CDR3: TGTGCCAGTACGACGGGACAGCTTCTAGCCAAAAACATTCAGTACTTC.